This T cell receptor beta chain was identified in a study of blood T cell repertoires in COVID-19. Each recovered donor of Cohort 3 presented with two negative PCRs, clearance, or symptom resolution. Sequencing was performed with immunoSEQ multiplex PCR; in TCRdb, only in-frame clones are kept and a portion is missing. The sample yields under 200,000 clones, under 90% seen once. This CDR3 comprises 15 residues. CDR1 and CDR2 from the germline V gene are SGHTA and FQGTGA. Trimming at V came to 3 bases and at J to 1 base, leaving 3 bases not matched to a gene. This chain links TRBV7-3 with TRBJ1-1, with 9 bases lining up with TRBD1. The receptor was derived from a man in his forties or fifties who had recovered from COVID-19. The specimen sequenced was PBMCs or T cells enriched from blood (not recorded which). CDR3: CASSFTDRGNTEAFF. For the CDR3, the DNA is TGTGCCAGCAGCTTCACGGACAGGGGGAACACTGAAGCTTTCTTT.